This TCR beta chain stems from a study of blood T cell repertoires in COVID-19. Overall study: The cDNA or gDNA used as material had been derived from T cells, B-cell-depleted T cells, or PBMCs.

Under the authors' procedure: Nucleated cell number was recorded as an estimate derived from reference gene primer amplification. Sequenced by immunoSEQ multiplex PCR; TCRdb stores in-frame clones only, minus some. V, J and clone size were drawn from that table, and D and trimming were deduced from the DNA. The table shows 75,000 to 90,000 clones, with approximately 85% occurring only once. This clonotype was sampled from a man in his fifties or sixties with active COVID-19. The sequencing sample was made of peripheral blood.

The CDR3 protein is CAWSIQGGGNTIYF. The DNA of the CDR3 is TGTGCCTGGAGTATACAGGGTGGTGGAAACACCATATATTTT. The V call is TRBV30, the J call TRBJ1-3; a possible D gene is TRBD1 (6 bases). The germline V gene encodes CDR1 GTSNPN and CDR2 SVGIG (reference sequence). The CDR3 contains 14 residues. The V gene lost 2 bases and the J gene lost 3 bases, with 11 bases spanning the gap.